The 23 T cell receptor beta chains below all came from one sample that was sequenced in a study of T-cell memory formation after mild COVID-19. TCRdb fed the 5' RACE reads into MiXCR, producing one record per CDR3 protein. The sample comprises around 220,000 distinct CDR3 sequences, about a sixth of which are singletons, and 3.5% rests with the top ten. Material: PBMCs or a T cell subset sorted from them (not recorded which). The receptors derive from a man younger than 30 who had mild COVID-19 (a few samples of this study predate the infection). Cell type and time point are not known.

V usage is TRBV5-1 and J usage is TRBJ1-2, with unresolved D. The CDR3 covers 12 residues. Looked up from germline, CDR1 is SGHRS and CDR2 is YFSETQ. V was trimmed by 5 bases and J by 6 bases, leaving 11 bases between them. The CDR3 sequence is CASRRGSDGYTF. CDR3 nucleotide sequence: TGCGCCAGCAGAAGAGGGAGCGATGGCTACACCTTC.

In its sample, this clonotype was seen a few times. The CDR3 loop is CASTRDRDKYEQYF. The CDR3 nucleotides read TGTGCCAGCACCCGGGACAGGGATAAGTACGAGCAGTACTTC. The chain is built from TRBV12-3 or TRBV12-4 and TRBJ2-7; 9 bases match TRBD1. Unmatched junction bases numbered 8, after V lost 7 bases and J lost 4 bases. The CDR3 loop spans 14 amino acids.

This clonotype showed up just a few times. This rearrangement joins TRBV7-8 to TRBJ2-1; D might be TRBD2 (7 bases). The CDR3 sequence is 14 residues long. CDR1 is SGHVS and CDR2 is FQNEAQ in the germline V gene. V lost 7 bases and J lost 8, with 18 bases in between. The CDR3 bases are TGTGCCAGCACCCAAAGGGGGGGTGGCTATGAGCAGTTCTTC. Amino acids: CASTQRGGGYEQFF.

V and J are TRBV3-1 and TRBJ2-1, with 9 nucleotides matching TRBD2. The CDR3 totals 16 residues. J was trimmed by 4 bases and V by 3 bases; bases with no gene match: 7. Germline loops: CDR1 LGHDT, CDR2 YNNKEL (reference sequence). The CDR3 spells CASSHKWAGGYNEQFF. The CDR3 nucleotides read TGTGCCAGCAGCCACAAGTGGGCGGGGGGGTACAATGAGCAGTTCTTC.

The CDR3 coding sequence is TGCAGCACCCGAGGGACTAGCGGGATCACAGATACGCAGTATTTT. It specifies CSTRGTSGITDTQYF. V usage is TRBV29-1 and J usage is TRBJ2-3; TRBD2 agrees at 13 bases. V shed 8 bases and J 2 bases; nucleotides not matched to a gene: 7. The V gene's germline CDR1 is SQVTM and CDR2 ANQGSEA. This CDR3 has 15 amino acids.

Concerning this clonotype itself: A junction boundary mismatches the germline segment, possibly from a read error. The chain links TRBV19 to TRBJ1-1; D is uncertain. This CDR3 comprises 11 residues. The germline V gene has CDR1 LNHDA and CDR2 SQIVND (reference sequence). DNA of the CDR3: TGTGCCAGTAGTATCTCCGGCCCGCGCACCTTT. It translates to CASSISGPRTF. The entire variable domain, with the rest obtained from reference TRBV19 and TRBJ1-1, is as follows: DGGITQSPKYLFRKEGQNVTLSCEQNLNHDAMYWYRQDPGQGLRLIYYSQIVNDFQKGDIAEGYSVSREKKESFPLTVTSAQKNPTAFYLCASSISGPRTFGQGTRLTVV.

This clonotype appeared a few times. The CDR3 DNA reads as TGTGCCAGCAGCCTGTGGACTAGCAATACGCAGTATTTT. Its translation is CASSLWTSNTQYF. The chain joins TRBV3-1 to TRBJ2-3; TRBD2 aligns across 8 bases. V shed 4 bases, J shed 7 bases, and the junction held 4 bases outside the gene matches. Germline V gene lookup returns CDR1 LGHDT and CDR2 YNNKEL (reference sequence). The CDR3 is made up of 13 amino acids.

This clonotype was observed a few times. J is TRBJ1-3 and V is TRBV18; 7 bases agree with TRBD1. The CDR3 contains 16 residues. Germline-derived CDR1 and CDR2 are KGHSH and LQKENI. Trimming took 3 bases from V and 4 from J; bases not matched to a gene: 9. The CDR3 DNA reads TGTGCCAGCTCACCCAGGACAGGAACGCCAGGAAACACCATATATTTT. Its protein product is CASSPRTGTPGNTIYF.

V is TRBV10-3 and J is TRBJ2-6, with 7 bases matching TRBD2. V was clipped by 4 bases and J by 3 bases; unmatched bases: 24. The V gene's germline CDR1 is ENHRY and CDR2 SYGVKD. The CDR3 extends over 22 amino acids. The CDR3 is CAISVGLLAAGPEVGGANVLTF. The DNA of the CDR3 is TGTGCCATCAGTGTGGGTCTGCTAGCGGCAGGGCCGGAGGTCGGTGGGGCCAACGTCCTGACTTTC.

J is TRBJ2-3 and V is TRBV25-1; D is unresolved. The V end lost 1 base, the J end lost 5 bases, and 10 bases lay between the germline ends. The length of the CDR3 is 14 residues. Germline V CDR1 and CDR2: MGHDK, SYGVNS. CDR3 sequence reads: CASSEFLGEDTQYF. The CDR3, as DNA: TGTGCCAGCAGTGAATTTCTTGGGGAAGATACGCAGTATTTT.

As to this clonotype: Possible read error: a much larger clone is one base away. This chain uses TRBV7-8 with TRBJ1-2; no reliable D call. The V end was cut by 5 bases, the J end by 8 bases, with 15 bases between. CDR3 size: 13 residues. CDR1 and CDR2 from the germline V gene are SGHVS and FQNEAQ. CDR3 in DNA: TGTGCCAGCAGCCCCTGGGCAGGAGTGGGCTACACCTTC. As protein: CASSPWAGVGYTF.

The chain joins TRBV7-9 to TRBJ2-1; no clear D gene. The CDR3 has 12 amino acids. Per germline, CDR1 SEHNR and CDR2 FQNEAQ (reference sequence). V shed 2 bases and J shed 10 bases, with 9 bases lying between them. The CDR3 region has the DNA TGTGCCAGCAGCTTAACCTTAGGGGAGCAGTTCTTC. Translated, it gives CASSLTLGEQFF. The full variable domain, its missing parts supplied by reference TRBV7-9 and TRBJ2-1, is DTGVSQNPRHKITKRGQNVTFRCDPISEHNRLYWYRQTLGQGPEFLTYFQNEAQLEKSRLLSDRFSAERPKGSFSTLEIQRTEQGDSAMYLCASSLTLGEQFFGPGTRLTVL.

The V gene is TRBV18, the J gene TRBJ2-5; D assignment may be TRBD1 or TRBD2 (5 bases each). CDR3 length equals 13 residues. V dropped 2 bases and J dropped 2 bases, with 6 bases sitting between them. The germline CDR1 and CDR2 sequences are KGHSH and LQKENI. The CDR3: CASSPEGQETQYF. The CDR3 nucleotides read TGTGCCAGCTCACCAGAGGGGCAAGAGACCCAGTACTTC.

This clonotype has a handful of counts. The CDR3 is CASSPRISGQGRETQYF. DNA of the CDR3: TGTGCCAGCAGCCCACGGATCTCGGGACAGGGAAGGGAGACCCAGTACTTC. The J gene is TRBJ2-5, the V gene TRBV12-3 or TRBV12-4, with 9 bases fitting TRBD1. V shed 6 bases, J shed 5 bases, and the junction held 16 bases outside the gene matches. The CDR3 covers 17 residues.

The chain links TRBV28 to TRBJ1-5, with D unresolved. The CDR3 runs 14 residues. CDR1 and CDR2 from the germline V gene are MDHEN and SYDVKM. Trimming removed 2 bases from V and 3 bases from J, with 8 bases in between. The CDR3 region is CASSLGRTNQPQHF. The CDR3 region has the DNA TGTGCCAGCAGTTTAGGCAGGACCAATCAGCCCCAGCATTTT.

This chain links TRBV2 with TRBJ2-3, with D possibly matching TRBD1 (5 bases). CDR1 SNHLY and CDR2 FYNNEI come from the germline V gene. With 10 bases removed from V and 2 bases from J, the gap between germline ends came to 13 bases. The CDR3 is 13 amino acids. CDR3 residues: CATSTENTDTQYF. The CDR3 coding sequence is TGTGCCACCTCGACAGAAAACACAGATACGCAGTATTTT.

The table lists this clonotype with a few counts. V gene TRBV6-6 combines with J gene TRBJ1-5; D gene unclear. The V gene lost 2 bases and the J gene lost 6 bases, with 14 bases spanning the gap. Germline lookup yields CDR1 MNHNY and CDR2 SVGAGI (reference sequence). The CDR3 loop spans 15 amino acids. The CDR3 nucleotides read TGTGCCAGCAGTTACCCCGCGGGTGGCGGTCAGCCCCAGCATTTT. It translates to CASSYPAGGGQPQHF.

This clonotype has a handful of counts. This chain uses TRBV5-1 with TRBJ2-1, with 7 bases identical to TRBD2. Per germline, CDR1 SGHRS and CDR2 YFSETQ. This CDR3 comprises 15 residues. V shed 2 bases, J shed 4 bases, and the junction held 6 bases outside the gene matches. CDR3: CASSLRGVEYNEQFF. The CDR3 DNA reads as TGCGCCAGCAGCTTACGGGGGGTCGAATACAATGAGCAGTTCTTC.

This clonotype was recorded a few times. The chain uses TRBV5-1 and TRBJ2-7; no definite D call. CDR1 and CDR2 from the germline V gene are SGHRS and YFSETQ. Trimming removed 0 bases from V and 2 bases from J, with 12 bases in between. The CDR3 spans 15 residues. CDR3 protein: CASSLGTSPTYEQYF. CDR3 bases: TGCGCCAGCAGCTTGGGTACCTCCCCTACCTACGAGCAGTACTTC.

This chain connects TRBV20-1 to TRBJ1-6; D not certain. CDR1 is DFQATT and CDR2 is SNEGSKA in the germline V gene (reference sequence). The V end lost 6 bases, the J end lost 9 bases, and 15 bases lay between the germline ends. This CDR3 has 13 amino acids. CDR3 nucleotide sequence: TGCAGTGCCTTGACCTTTTTAGGTTCACCCCTCCACTTT. Translating it yields CSALTFLGSPLHF.

There are a few counts of this clonotype. The chain has TRBV27 and TRBJ1-1; TRBD1 agrees at 9 bases. Per the germline V gene, CDR1 is MNHEY and CDR2 is SMNVEV (reference sequence). The V segment lost 6 bases and the J segment 6 bases; nucleotides outside the gene matches: 14. The CDR3 consists of 16 residues. CDR3 amino acids: CASSSPLRDRVPEAFF. The CDR3 nucleotides read TGTGCCAGCAGCTCACCCCTGCGGGACAGGGTCCCTGAAGCTTTCTTT.

This clonotype was counted at least ten times. The chain carries TRBV12-3 or TRBV12-4 and TRBJ2-2, with D tentatively TRBD2 (6 bases). CDR3 length equals 15 residues. V lost 2 bases and J 6 bases, leaving 13 bases between the germline ends. As DNA, the CDR3 is TGTGCCAGCAGTTTAAGGCTAGCGAGCTCCGGGGAGCTGTTTTTT. Its translation is CASSLRLASSGELFF.

In this sample, this clonotype turned up a few times. The J gene is TRBJ1-2, the V gene TRBV7-2, with unresolved D. The CDR3 length is 16 residues. The V gene lost 5 bases and the J gene lost 7 bases, with 23 bases spanning the gap. The germline gives CDR1 SGHTA, CDR2 FQGNSA. CDR3 DNA: TGTGCCAGCAGCGGCTACCTTGACGCGGACTACGGTGGCTACACCTTC. This codes for CASSGYLDADYGGYTF.